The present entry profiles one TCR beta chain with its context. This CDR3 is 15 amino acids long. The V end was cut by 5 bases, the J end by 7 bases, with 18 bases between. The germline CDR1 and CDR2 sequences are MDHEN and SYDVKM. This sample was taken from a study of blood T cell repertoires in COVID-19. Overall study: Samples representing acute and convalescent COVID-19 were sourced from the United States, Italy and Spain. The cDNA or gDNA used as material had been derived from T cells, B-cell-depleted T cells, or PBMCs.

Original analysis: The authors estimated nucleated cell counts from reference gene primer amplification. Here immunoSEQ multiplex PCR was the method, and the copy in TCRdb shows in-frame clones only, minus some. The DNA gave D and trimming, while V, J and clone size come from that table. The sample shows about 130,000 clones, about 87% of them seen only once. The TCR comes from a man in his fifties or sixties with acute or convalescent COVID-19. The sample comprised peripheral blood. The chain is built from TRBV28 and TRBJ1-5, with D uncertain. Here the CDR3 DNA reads TGTGCCAGCAGTACCCCGGTGGCGGTAGGACAGCCCCAGCATTTT. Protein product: CASSTPVAVGQPQHF.